This paragraph covers one T cell receptor (beta chain) sequence. The specificity of this receptor is unknown. Within one base of it there is no much larger clone, and no base qualities were kept. This sample stems from a study of pediatric ulcerative colitis (dated by TCRdb to the late 2010s). Context from the whole study: Among the ulcerative colitis patients, over five had pancolitis and two had left-sided colitis, and histology in every patient was consistent with ulcerative colitis. From nine newly diagnosed, treatment-naive pediatric ulcerative colitis patients and a handful of non-IBD control children, paired blood and rectal samples were collected. By Pediatric Ulcerative Colitis Activity Index, mild disease was classified in a couple of patients, moderate disease in four and acute severe colitis in three. Points the paper makes about the study in general: Only a handful of individuals were included in the healthy control group, which was small. A couple of rectal CDR3 clonotypes were detected in all ulcerative colitis patients and were not detected in any of the controls. Compared with controls, ulcerative colitis patients showed significantly higher autologous blood-rectal clonal overlap, a finding that suggests increased T cell trafficking to inflamed tissue. Because the repertoires came from total lymphocyte DNA, rare subsets such as regulatory T cells may have patterns that are not reflected. Controls, mild-moderate and acute severe colitis patients were separated by rectal repertoire features, and reduced rectal diversity due to clonal expansions was observed in acute severe colitis. For technical reasons, blood samples from a couple of patients gave substantially fewer templates, and these samples were excluded from the blood-rectal overlap analysis.

For this chain, trimming is 0 bases at the V end and 2 bases at the J end, and the number of junction bases without a gene match is 7. The CDR3 runs 16 amino acids, cysteine and phenylalanine included. CDR3 DNA only is kept here, 48 bases in frame from base 1. For CDR1 and CDR2, the germline V gene lists SGHDT and YYEEEE. Using the immunoSEQ TRB Survey service, rearranged CDR3 beta regions were amplified from genomic DNA with multiplex V and J primers. To keep sequencing depth the same across samples, survey-level depth of up to 500,000 reads per sample was applied. Libraries were purified, pooled and sequenced on Illumina technology. In the paper's pipeline: Productive clonality, sample overlap, pairwise scatters, CDR3 beta length, V/D/J gene usage and productiveness were assessed with immunoSEQ online tools. Calculated diversity was the number of unique rearrangements divided by total templates times 100; Shannon and Simpson indices were also computed. Principal component analysis used the R prcomp function and ggbiplot package on Z-score normalized data. Morisita's index was used to quantify the clonal overlap between blood and rectum within each subject. Here the immuneACCESS table is served through TCRdb, limited to in-frame sequences with V and J called. Missing clones are a known gap in these copies; in checked studies unresolved V genes cover under half, and the rest lacks a known reason. The V and J calls and clone size come from that table; D and trimming were worked out from the DNA. For this sample the table gives some 4,900 clones, of which roughly nine tenths were detected only once. The ten biggest clones cover about 2% of the sample.

Before the diagnostic colonoscopy, none of the ulcerative colitis patients had been given any immunosuppressive medication. Blood was sampled at the time of the colonoscopy. The Wizard kit (Promega) was used to extract genomic DNA from the blood and intestinal samples. This receptor chain uses TRBV5-6 and TRBJ2-7; TRBD1 matches 8 bases in the middle. This sequence originates from a boy between 10 and 17 years old with mild ulcerative colitis. The source material was blood. The DNA sequence reads TGTGCCAGCAGCTTGGCCCGGGCAGGGGGCCCCTACGAGCAGTACTTC. This sequence encodes CASSLARAGGPYEQYF. The reference TRBV5-6 and TRBJ2-7 proteins fill in what lies around the CDR3, so the full variable domain reads DAGVTQSPTHLIKTRGQQVTLRCSPKSGHDTVSWYQQALGQGPQFIFQYYEEEERQRGNFPDRFSGHQFPNYSSELNVNALLLGDSALYLCASSLARAGGPYEQYFGPGTRLTVT.